The rows below give T cell receptor beta chains drawn from one sample of a study of cytotoxic CD8 clonotypes in ibrutinib-treated CLL. Libraries were prepared by immunoSEQ multiplex PCR; TCRdb keeps only in-frame clonotypes and omits some of them. The data show approximately 130,000 clones, 80% to 85% seen once. This specimen consisted of PBMCs, obtained after 24 months of ibrutinib treatment. The source is a human donor with chronic lymphocytic leukemia. CDR3s include the opening cysteine and the closing phenylalanine or tryptophan. A D gene is named only where the DNA matches it firmly. Some rows mark clone size as missing; the rest say once, few, many or name a class of expanded clone.

TRBJ2-7	TRBV6-1	-	TRBD1	TGTGCCAGCGGGGACAGGGCGAGATACGAGCAGTACTTC	CASGDRARYEQYF
TRBJ2-1	TRBV19	-	-	TGTGCCAGTAGTAGTTATCAGGAGGGGAATGAGCAGTTCTTC	CASSSYQEGNEQFF
TRBJ1-3	TRBV4-1	-	-	TGCGCCAGCAGCCAAGATCCTAAGGGCCGCTCGGACACCATATATTTT	CASSQDPKGRSDTIYF
TRBJ2-3	TRBV6-5	-	TRBD2	TGTGCCAGCAATAGCGGGGCCACAGATACGCAGTATTTT	CASNSGATDTQYF
TRBJ2-1	TRBV29-1	-	-	TGCAGTATTCAGGGTTTGTATGAGCAGTTCTTC	CSIQGLYEQFF
TRBJ1-4	TRBV5-4	-	TRBD1	TGTGCCAGCAGCCCTACAGGGGGCGGGGAAGAAAAACTGTTTTTT	CASSPTGGGEEKLFF
TRBJ1-5	TRBV30	few	-	TGTGCCTGGAGTGTTGGTCGCAATCAGCCCCAGCATTTT	CAWSVGRNQPQHF
TRBJ2-6	TRBV13	-	-	TGTGCCAGCAGCTTCAGGCAGGGAGAAGCCAACGTCCTGACTTTC	CASSFRQGEANVLTF
TRBJ1-6	TRBV5-6	-	TRBD1	TGTGCCAGCAGCTTGCCCACGACAGGGGCCATTAATTCACCCCTCCACTTT	CASSLPTTGAINSPLHF
TRBJ1-6	TRBV7-2	-	-	TGTGCCAGCAGAACAGGGCGATATAATTCACCCCTCCACTTT	CASRTGRYNSPLHF
TRBJ2-7	TRBV11-2	-	TRBD1	TGTGCCAGCAGCCAGGACAGGTTTGCTACCTACGAGCAGTACTTC	CASSQDRFATYEQYF
TRBJ2-7	TRBV4-1	-	-	TGCGCCAGCAGCCAAGCCCCTTGGGGGGGGGCGGCCTACGAGCAGTACTTC	CASSQAPWGGAAYEQYF
TRBJ2-7	TRBV18	-	-	TGTGCCAGCTCACCTACCACAGGGCCTTCCTACGAGCAGTACTTC	CASSPTTGPSYEQYF
TRBJ2-7	TRBV29-1	-	-	TGCAGCGCAGAACAGCGGATCGGCGACGAGCAGTACTTC	CSAEQRIGDEQYF
TRBJ1-2	TRBV10-1	once	-	TGCGCCAGCAGTGAGGAGGGCGGAGACTATGGCTACACCTTC	CASSEEGGDYGYTF
TRBJ1-4	TRBV10-3	few	-	TGTGCCATCAGTGATACCAGGGTCGGTAATGAAAAACTGTTTTTT	CAISDTRVGNEKLFF
TRBJ2-3	TRBV18	-	-	TGTGCCAGCTCACCACGGGGGAGCACAGATACGCAGTATTTT	CASSPRGSTDTQYF
TRBJ1-4	TRBV7-2	-	TRBD1	TGTGCCAGCAGTCCCAGGGGGCGCGGGGAAAAACTGTTTTTT	CASSPRGRGEKLFF
TRBJ1-4	TRBV2	-	TRBD1	TGTGCCAGCAGGACAGGGGGCTCAGGGGAAAAACTGTTTTTT	CASRTGGSGEKLFF
TRBJ1-2	TRBV7-9	-	-	TGTGCCAGCAGCTTAGGGACAGAGCGTTTTAACTATGGCTACACCTTC	CASSLGTERFNYGYTF
TRBJ2-3	TRBV11-3	-	-	TGTGCCAGCAGCCCTTCGTGGGGGGCTGCAGATACGCAGTATTTT	CASSPSWGAADTQYF
TRBJ2-2	TRBV9	-	-	TGTGCCAGCAGCGTAGCAACCGGGGAGCTGTTTTTT	CASSVATGELFF
TRBJ2-2	TRBV11-1	-	TRBD1	TGTGCCAGCAGCCCGGACAGGGGGCAAGGCGGGGAGCTGTTTTTT	CASSPDRGQGGELFF
TRBJ2-5	TRBV7-9	once	-	TGTGCCAGCAGCTTAGCAGAGTTCCAAGAGACCCAGTACTTC	CASSLAEFQETQYF
TRBJ2-3	TRBV7-2	-	-	TGTGCCAGCAGCCCGACTGCTAGGGCCCGTATCACAGATACGCAGTATTTT	CASSPTARARITDTQYF
TRBJ2-7	TRBV30	-	TRBD2	TGTGCCTGGAGGGGCCCCCGGACTAGCGAGAATTACGAGCAGTACTTC	CAWRGPRTSENYEQYF
TRBJ1-5	TRBV5-1	-	TRBD1	TGCGCCAGCAGCTTGGCAGGGGGCGTCGGTCAGCCCCAGCATTTT	CASSLAGGVGQPQHF
TRBJ2-7	TRBV28	-	TRBD1	TGTGCCAGCAGGAGACAGGGGCCAGGATACTCCTACGAGCAGTACTTC	CASRRQGPGYSYEQYF
TRBJ1-2	TRBV10-3	once	-	TGTGCCATCAGTGAGGGGGGTTTGAACTATGGCTACACCTTC	CAISEGGLNYGYTF
TRBJ2-3	TRBV7-2	-	-	TGTGCCAGCAGCTTAGGGGCTAGCGCGCGTAGCACAGATACGCAGTATTTT	CASSLGASARSTDTQYF
TRBJ2-5	TRBV9	once	-	TGTGCCAGCAGCGTATACGGGGGTCAAGAGACCCAGTACTTC	CASSVYGGQETQYF
TRBJ2-1	TRBV5-6	-	TRBD1	TGTGCCAGCAGCTTTACCGGACAGGGGGACAATGAGCAGTTCTTC	CASSFTGQGDNEQFF
TRBJ1-1	TRBV13	-	-	TGTGCCAGCCTCGCCACCGGGCGTTTGAACACTGAAGCTTTCTTT	CASLATGRLNTEAFF